This TCR beta chain was captured by sequencing in a study of T cells after yellow fever vaccination. Study-wide findings and caveats: Boosting was followed by the reappearance of most primary-vaccination clones (around 95% CD4, about 90% CD8).

This clonotype has a count of ten or more. What it binds is not known. TCR cDNA was made by 5'RACE template switching, adding a universal primer site and UMIs. From the 5' RACE reads, TCRdb called clonotypes with MiXCR, one entry per CDR3 protein. The sample holds about 210,000 distinct CDR3 sequences, about 3% seen once. Germline trimming cut 6 bases from V and 5 bases from J; bases unmatched to any gene: 14. Germline V gene lookup returns CDR1 DFQATT and CDR2 SNEGSKA (reference sequence). CDR3 length: 15 residues. V usage is TRBV20-1 and J usage is TRBJ2-5; 8 bases map to TRBD1. The sample was CD4+ T cells sorted from PBMCs, taken 10 days after the yellow fever booster vaccination. This clonotype was obtained from a man between 18 and 35 years old who received the YFV17D yellow fever vaccine. The CDR3 coding sequence is TGCAGTGCCCCCCGGACAGGGTGGTCGTCGGAGACCCAGTACTTC. It yields the protein CSAPRTGWSSETQYF.